This T cell receptor (beta chain) was observed in a study of T cells in Graves' hyperthyroidism and ophthalmopathy. Overall study context: Peripheral blood was acquired at first diagnosis, ahead of any therapy whatsoever. Study-level findings and limits: A model of 13 V-J features distinguished ophthalmopathy from stable hyperthyroidism.

Notes on this clonotype: Its target is unknown.

Absent ophthalmopathy progression within 18 months defined stable Graves' hyperthyroidism. The CDR3 extends over 14 amino acids. V shed 5 bases, J shed 6 bases, and the junction held 10 bases outside the gene matches. Germline CDR1 SGHRS, CDR2 YFSETQ. The CDR3 regions of TCR beta were amplified from RNA transcripts. The study used the HTBI primer set for a first-round RT-PCR of the TCR CDR3. From the multiplex PCR reads, TCRdb called clonotypes with MiXCR, one entry per CDR3 protein. The sample holds fewer than 650,000 distinct CDR3 sequences, about 15% seen once. This receptor was taken from a woman between 40 and 50 years old with Graves' hyperthyroidism. The chain employs TRBV5-1 and TRBJ1-2; 7 bases fit TRBD1. Sequenced input: blood. CDR3 sequence reads: CASSPTGQEDGYTF. The CDR3 coding sequence is TGCGCCAGCAGTCCCACCGGACAGGAAGATGGCTACACCTTC.